This TCR beta chain was found in a study of sequential checkpoint blockade in melanoma. Regarding the study as a whole: Tumor T-cell fraction and clonality correlated with PD-L1 and CD8+ counts.

Regarding this clone: Antigen unknown.

Treatment denoted: randomized to nivolumab then ipilimumab (arm A) or the reverse (arm B). Profiled with immunoSEQ multiplex PCR; TCRdb holds only in-frame clones, not every one. The data hold 2,500 to 3,500 clones, with 25% to 30% observed a single time. The clonotype was recovered from a human donor with melanoma. Sequencing used tumor tissue (inferred from file names), obtained from a patient given nivolumab and ipilimumab in sequence.

CDR3 nucleotides: TGTGCCAGTTCGGGACTAGCGGGAGACGAGCAGTACTTC. This sequence encodes CASSGLAGDEQYF. V gene TRBV19 combines with J gene TRBJ2-7, with 14 bases identical to TRBD2. Germline V gene data show CDR1 as LNHDA and CDR2 as SQIVND (reference sequence). After removal of 8 bases from V and 5 bases from J, the junction contained 2 bases not matched to a gene. This CDR3 has 13 amino acids.